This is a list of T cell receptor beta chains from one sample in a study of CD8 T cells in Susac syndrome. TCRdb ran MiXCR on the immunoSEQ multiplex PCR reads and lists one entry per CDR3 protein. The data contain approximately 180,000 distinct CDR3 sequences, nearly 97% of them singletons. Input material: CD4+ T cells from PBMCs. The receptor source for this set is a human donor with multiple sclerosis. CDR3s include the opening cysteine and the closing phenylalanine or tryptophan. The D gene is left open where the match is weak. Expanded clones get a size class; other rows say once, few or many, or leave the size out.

CDR3 DNA: TGTGCCAGCAGCCGGGTAGCGGGCACAGATACGCAGTATTTT; CDR3 protein: CASSRVAGTDTQYF; J gene: TRBJ2-3; clone size: NA; V gene: TRBV3-1; D gene: NA
CDR3 DNA: TGTGCCAGCAGCGTAGAAGGAGGGAGATCGGACTATGGCTACACCTTC; CDR3 protein: CASSVEGGRSDYGYTF; J gene: TRBJ1-2; clone size: NA; V gene: TRBV9; D gene: NA
CDR3 DNA: TGCAGCGGATGGGGACAGGTGAACACTGAAGCTTTCTTT; CDR3 protein: CSGWGQVNTEAFF; J gene: TRBJ1-1; clone size: NA; V gene: TRBV29-1; D gene: TRBD1
CDR3 DNA: TGCAGTGCTGGAATCGACAGAGACTATGGCTACACCTTC; CDR3 protein: CSAGIDRDYGYTF; J gene: TRBJ1-2; clone size: NA; V gene: TRBV20-1; D gene: NA
CDR3 DNA: TGCGCCAGCAGCTTGGCAGAGAACACTGAAGCTTCCTTT; CDR3 protein: CASSLAENTEASF; J gene: TRBJ1-1; clone size: NA; V gene: TRBV5-1; D gene: NA
CDR3 DNA: TGCAGCGTTTTGGGAAGGGGGCGTAACTATGGCTACACCTTC; CDR3 protein: CSVLGRGRNYGYTF; J gene: TRBJ1-2; clone size: NA; V gene: TRBV29-1; D gene: TRBD1
CDR3 DNA: TGTGCCAGTAGTATACGCTCGGGGGAATCCTACGAGCAGTACTTC; CDR3 protein: CASSIRSGESYEQYF; J gene: TRBJ2-7; clone size: NA; V gene: TRBV19; D gene: NA
CDR3 DNA: TGTGCCACCAGCAGAGATGCCTTTGCCTCCTACGAGCAGTACTTC; CDR3 protein: CATSRDAFASYEQYF; J gene: TRBJ2-7; clone size: NA; V gene: TRBV15; D gene: NA
CDR3 DNA: TGTGCCAGCAGCTCGGGACAGGGCTATACCTACGAGCAGTACTTC; CDR3 protein: CASSSGQGYTYEQYF; J gene: TRBJ2-7; clone size: NA; V gene: TRBV7-9; D gene: TRBD1
CDR3 DNA: TGTGCCAGCTCCGGGACTATGAAGTACGAGCAGTACTTC; CDR3 protein: CASSGTMKYEQYF; J gene: TRBJ2-7; clone size: NA; V gene: TRBV18; D gene: TRBD2
CDR3 DNA: TGTGCCAGTAGTGCCCCCGGGAGAGATGAGCCCCAGCATTTT; CDR3 protein: CASSAPGRDEPQHF; J gene: TRBJ1-5; clone size: NA; V gene: TRBV19; D gene: NA
CDR3 DNA: TGCAGCGCTGACCCGGGACAGGGGGCTAAGGGTGGCTACACCTTC; CDR3 protein: CSADPGQGAKGGYTF; J gene: TRBJ1-2; clone size: once; V gene: TRBV29-1; D gene: TRBD1
CDR3 DNA: TGTGCCAGCAGTTACGTGGCGTCTGAAGCTTTCTTT; CDR3 protein: CASSYVASEAFF; J gene: TRBJ1-1; clone size: once; V gene: TRBV6-2/TRBV6-3; D gene: NA